Following are 5 T cell receptor beta chains from one sample sequenced in a study of CD8 T cells in Susac syndrome. The RNA, about 0.45 to 1 ug, was put through reverse transcription using random hexamers. MiXCR, applied by TCRdb to the immunoSEQ multiplex PCR reads, yields one record per CDR3 protein. The data hold 20,000 to 25,000 distinct CDR3 sequences, with approximately 93% observed a single time. Sequenced sample: CD8+ T cells from PBMCs. The origin of the receptors is a human donor in good health.

The chain combines TRBV6-1 with TRBJ1-2; the D is unclear. The CDR3 consists of 13 residues. The germline V gene has CDR1 MNHNS and CDR2 SASEGT. With 2 bases removed from V and 7 bases from J, the gap between germline ends came to 11 bases. The DNA for the CDR3 is TGTGCCAGCAGTGAAACGGAAACGGGTGGCTACACCTTC. Residues: CASSETETGGYTF.

The V gene is TRBV11-2, the J gene TRBJ1-2; 10 nucleotides match TRBD1. The CDR3 runs 16 residues. Germline assignment: CDR1 SGHAT and CDR2 FQNNGV. Trimming took 2 bases from V and 4 from J; bases not matched to a gene: 7. CDR3 protein: CASSLLTGDRGYGYTF. In DNA form, the CDR3 reads TGTGCCAGCAGCTTATTGACAGGGGACAGGGGCTATGGCTACACCTTC.

This clonotype was observed once. V is TRBV10-1 and J is TRBJ2-1; no clear D gene. V dropped 3 bases and J dropped 9 bases, with 12 bases sitting between them. This CDR3 has 13 amino acids. CDR1 is WNHNN, CDR2 SYGVQD, per germline (reference sequence). This CDR3 reads CASSDVIGTEQFF. In nucleotides, the CDR3 is TGCGCCAGCAGTGACGTTATAGGTACTGAGCAGTTCTTC.

The DNA of the CDR3 is TGCAGCGTTGAGCAGCCAGAGGGGGCGGGTGAGCAGTTCTTC. It yields the protein CSVEQPEGAGEQFF. The gene calls are TRBV29-1 and TRBJ2-1; 7 bases are shared with TRBD1. The CDR3 has 14 residues. V lost 3 bases to trimming and J lost 9 bases; unmatched junction nucleotides: 11. Germline V gene lookup returns CDR1 SQVTM and CDR2 ANQGSEA.

The chain joins TRBV7-6 to TRBJ2-2, with D uncertain. This CDR3 has 13 residues. CDR1 is SGHVS, CDR2 FNYEAQ, per germline. V was cut by 3 bases and J by 4 bases, with 6 bases left in between. CDR3 sequence: CASSFQSTGELFF. The CDR3 DNA follows: TGTGCCAGCAGCTTTCAGAGCACCGGGGAGCTGTTTTTT.